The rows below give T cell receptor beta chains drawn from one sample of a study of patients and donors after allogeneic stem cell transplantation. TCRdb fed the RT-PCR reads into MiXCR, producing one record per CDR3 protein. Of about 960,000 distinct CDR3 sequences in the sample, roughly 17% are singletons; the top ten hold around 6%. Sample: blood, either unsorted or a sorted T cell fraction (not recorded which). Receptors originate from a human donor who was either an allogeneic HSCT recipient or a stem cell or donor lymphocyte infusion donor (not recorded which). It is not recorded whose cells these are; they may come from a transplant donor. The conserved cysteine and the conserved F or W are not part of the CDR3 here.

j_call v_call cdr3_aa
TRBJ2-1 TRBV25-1 ASSEEGGVAGMNEQF
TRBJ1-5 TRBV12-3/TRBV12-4 ASSRTLHRQGEGQPQH
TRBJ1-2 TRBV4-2 ASSQDPRGTNYGYT
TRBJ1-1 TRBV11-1 ASSSGGRGRRTEAF
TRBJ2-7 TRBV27 ASSFVSGGPNYEQY
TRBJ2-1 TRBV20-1 SASLTSNYEQF
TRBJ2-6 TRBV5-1 ASSFPISGANVLT
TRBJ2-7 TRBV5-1 ASSSHISGSTHEQY
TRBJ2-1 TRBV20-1 SARVPPGLAGARSYNEQF
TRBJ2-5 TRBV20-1 SASSEYQETQY
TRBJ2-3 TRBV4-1 ASSPLVRTDTQY
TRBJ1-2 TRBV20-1 SARGSGNYGYT
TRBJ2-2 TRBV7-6 ASSLVVGELF
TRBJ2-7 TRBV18 ASSPGHGAGEQY
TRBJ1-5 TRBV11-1 ASSGTRGDQPQH
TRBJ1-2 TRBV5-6 ASSLDVTYGYT
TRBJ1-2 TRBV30 AWSVSVFYGYT
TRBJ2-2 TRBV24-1 ATSDRQAKNTGELF
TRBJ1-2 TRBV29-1 SARTRDYGYT
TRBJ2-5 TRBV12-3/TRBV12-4 ASRLAGAVQETQY
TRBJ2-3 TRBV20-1 SADLSADTQY
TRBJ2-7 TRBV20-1 SASGTQNYEQY
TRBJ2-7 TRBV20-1 SARVAGVSEQY
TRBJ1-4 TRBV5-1 ASSLEGRFNEKLF
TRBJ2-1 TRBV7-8 ASSFGRSSYNEQF
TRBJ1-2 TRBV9 ASRGTGAVGYT
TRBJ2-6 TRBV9 ASSEVGGANVLT
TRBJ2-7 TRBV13 ASSFSNAYEQY
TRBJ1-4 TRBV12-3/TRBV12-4 ASSRLATNEKLF
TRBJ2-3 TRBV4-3 ASSQDSLSEGRTDTQY
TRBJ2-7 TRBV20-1 SARDGRGRNEQY
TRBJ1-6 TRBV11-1 ASSGTGYNSPLH
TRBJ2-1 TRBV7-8 ASSLGWLAGDNEQF
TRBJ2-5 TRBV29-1 SVAGGTGVKETQY
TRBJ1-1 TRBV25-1 ASSGNYPGAF
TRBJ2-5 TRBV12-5 ASQPGLLEETQY
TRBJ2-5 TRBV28 ASSSTPAGGRQTQY
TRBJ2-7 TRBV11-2 ASSLFSGIAGGSYEQY
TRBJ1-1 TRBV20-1 SASGQAAEAF
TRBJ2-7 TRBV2 ASSVRGGYEQY
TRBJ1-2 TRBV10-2 ASAPGGIYGYT
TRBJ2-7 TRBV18 ASSPGLAGVHEQY
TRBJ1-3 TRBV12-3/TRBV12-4 ASRRTRSGNTIY
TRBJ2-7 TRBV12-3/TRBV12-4 ASSGQSQAYEQY
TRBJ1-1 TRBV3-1 ASSPTWPTEAF